This entry lists 30 T cell receptor beta chains sequenced from one sample in a study of T cell responses to AZD1222 COVID-19 vaccine. Some clones are missing from TCRdb's copy, which holds only in-frame ones; the method was immunoSEQ multiplex PCR. This table holds around 80,000 clones, 87% found once. Sequencing was performed on peripheral blood, taken 28 days after the second AZD1222 dose. The receptors shown here come from an adult who received the AZD1222 COVID-19 vaccine.

The CDR3 DNA follows: TGTGCCAGCAGCGCTCCGGGACCCCGAAGCAATGAGCAGTTCTTC. Protein product: CASSAPGPRSNEQFF. The chain has TRBV7-2 and TRBJ2-1; TRBD1 or TRBD2 may be the D gene (5 bases each). The CDR3 loop spans 15 amino acids. The V gene lost 5 bases and the J gene lost 6 bases, with 17 bases spanning the gap. CDR1 SGHTA and CDR2 FQGNSA come from the germline V gene.

The chain joins TRBV12-5 to TRBJ1-3; D is ambiguous. The CDR3 runs to 16 residues. CDR1 and CDR2 (germline): LGHNT, FRNRAP. V shed 2 bases and J shed 2 bases, with 13 bases lying between them. The CDR3 loop is CASGLWRGSPGNTIYF. The CDR3 DNA reads as TGTGCTAGTGGTTTGTGGCGTGGGTCCCCTGGAAACACCATATATTTT.

The chain combines TRBV7-2 with TRBJ1-5; 7 bases are a match to TRBD1. With V trimmed by 5 bases and J by 7 bases, 17 bases remained unmatched. CDR3 size: 17 residues. Germline CDR1 is SGHTA and CDR2 is FQGNSA. Here the CDR3 reads CASSVFGGIDRDQPQHF. DNA for the CDR3: TGTGCCAGCAGCGTTTTCGGTGGTATTGACAGGGACCAGCCCCAGCATTTT.

This chain links TRBV18 with TRBJ2-6; possibly TRBD1 for D (6 bases). CDR1 and CDR2 from the germline V gene are KGHSH and LQKENI. The CDR3 is 19 amino acids. V was clipped by 1 base and J by 0 bases, with 16 bases between them. CDR3 sequence: CASSPLAGQRDSGANVLTF. The CDR3, as DNA: TGTGCCAGCTCACCACTTGCAGGACAGAGAGACTCTGGGGCCAACGTCCTGACTTTC.

This sequence joins TRBV5-5 and TRBJ1-5, with D perhaps matching TRBD1 (5 bases). Looked up from germline, CDR1 is SGHKS and CDR2 is YYEKEE (reference sequence). The CDR3 has 15 residues. Trimming took off 1 base at V and 4 bases at J, with 12 bases between the two ends. CDR3 loop: CASSLSVAGNQPQHF. As DNA, the CDR3 is TGTGCCAGCAGCTTGTCGGTGGCAGGGAATCAGCCCCAGCATTTT.

In its sample, this clone was seen once. The genes are TRBV29-1 and TRBJ1-2; 7 bases fit TRBD1. Trimming at V came to 2 bases and at J to 7 bases, leaving 7 bases not matched to a gene. Looked up from germline, CDR1 is SQVTM and CDR2 is ANQGSEA. This CDR3 has 13 amino acids. CDR3 nucleotides: TGCAGCGTTGAAACGACAGGGCTCGGTGGCTACACCTTC. It codes for CSVETTGLGGYTF.

The rearrangement links TRBV6-5 to TRBJ1-1; D not resolved. This CDR3 comprises 13 residues. The germline CDR1 and CDR2 sequences are MNHEY and SVGAGI. Trimming stripped 7 bases from V and 5 bases from J, with 14 bases between. The CDR3 sequence: CASTEWGGTEAFF. The DNA for the CDR3 is TGTGCCAGCACCGAATGGGGAGGGACTGAAGCTTTCTTT.

The V and J genes are TRBV6-4 and TRBJ1-1, with D possibly being TRBD1 (5 bases). CDR1 and CDR2 from the germline V gene are MRHNA and SNTAGT. Trimming left V 3 bases short and J 2 bases short, with 7 bases between. The CDR3 runs 13 residues. DNA for the CDR3: TGTGCCAGCAGTGAGGGGGACAACACTGAAGCTTTCTTT. Protein product: CASSEGDNTEAFF.

A single count supports this clone. The V call is TRBV19, the J call TRBJ1-1; D is undetermined. Germline loops: CDR1 LNHDA, CDR2 SQIVND (reference sequence). V dropped 6 bases and J dropped 9 bases, with 11 bases sitting between them. The CDR3 is 11 residues long. CDR3 amino acids: CASRQTTQAFF. CDR3 bases: TGTGCCAGTAGGCAGACAACCCAAGCTTTCTTT.

The V and J genes are TRBV19 and TRBJ1-5; no clear D gene. The V gene's germline CDR1 is LNHDA and CDR2 SQIVND (reference sequence). The CDR3 is 15 residues long. V was cut by 6 bases and J by 0 bases, with 12 bases left in between. The CDR3 DNA is TGTGCCAGTAGCCCCACCGCCCATAGCAATCAGCCCCAGCATTTT. Residues: CASSPTAHSNQPQHF.

V usage is TRBV7-2 and J usage is TRBJ1-5; 7 nucleotides align to TRBD1. Germline trimming cut 7 bases from V and 3 bases from J; bases unmatched to any gene: 15. The CDR3 totals 17 residues. Looked up from germline, CDR1 is SGHTA and CDR2 is FQGNSA. The CDR3: CASTQAGGQLNNQPQHF. The DNA for the CDR3 is TGTGCCAGCACTCAAGCGGGGGGACAGTTAAACAATCAGCCCCAGCATTTT.

The genes are TRBV6-6 and TRBJ2-6; maybe TRBD2 (5 bases). The germline CDR1 and CDR2 sequences are MNHNY and SVGAGI (reference sequence). The length of the CDR3 is 15 residues. Trimming removed 2 bases at V and 3 bases at J, with 8 bases between. For the CDR3, the DNA is TGTGCCAGCAGTTACGAAGGGAGTGGGGCCAACGTCCTGACTTTC. Protein sequence: CASSYEGSGANVLTF.

The V gene is TRBV25-1, the J gene TRBJ1-4; D ambiguous. V dropped 3 bases and J dropped 0 bases, with 14 bases sitting between them. The germline gives CDR1 MGHDK, CDR2 SYGVNS. The CDR3 loop spans 17 amino acids. CDR3 loop: CASSEGGKGATNEKLFF. CDR3 bases: TGTGCCAGCAGTGAGGGCGGGAAGGGTGCAACTAATGAAAAACTGTTTTTT.

V and J are TRBV19 and TRBJ1-5; tentative D call: TRBD1 (6 bases). Trimming took 5 bases from V and 6 from J, leaving 23 bases between them. Germline V lookup: CDR1 LNHDA, CDR2 SQIVND (reference sequence). There are 17 residues in the CDR3. The CDR3: CASSGALGRQAGQPQHF. The CDR3 bases are TGTGCCAGTAGTGGCGCATTAGGCAGACAGGCCGGTCAGCCCCAGCATTTT.

The chain is built from TRBV13 and TRBJ2-5, with TRBD1 as a possible D gene (5 bases). CDR3 length: 14 amino acids. Trimming cost V 5 bases and J 1 base, with 11 bases left between them. Germline V gives CDR1 PRHDT, CDR2 FYEKMQ (reference sequence). CDR3 DNA sequence: TGTGCCAGCAGCCCGTCCCAGGGCCAAGAGACCCAGTACTTC. Translated, it gives CASSPSQGQETQYF.

J is TRBJ2-2 and V is TRBV6-5; D ambiguous. CDR1 MNHEY and CDR2 SVGAGI come from the germline V gene. V was clipped by 6 bases and J by 6 bases, with 14 bases between them. CDR3 size: 14 residues. CDR3 loop: CASSPGPESGELFF. The CDR3 DNA follows: TGTGCCAGCAGCCCGGGTCCTGAGTCCGGGGAGCTGTTTTTT.

This clone came up once. This chain joins TRBV30 and TRBJ1-1; D unresolved. The germline V and J ends were trimmed by 1 base and 5 bases, with 11 bases remaining between them. The CDR3 has 13 amino acids. Germline CDR1 is GTSNPN and CDR2 is SVGIG (reference sequence). CDR3 amino acids: CAWSGQGITEAFF. The CDR3 DNA follows: TGTGCCTGGAGTGGCCAAGGGATTACTGAAGCTTTCTTT.

This chain links TRBV3-1 (or the pseudogene TRBV3-2) with TRBJ1-2; D is unresolved. Trimming pared 1 base from V and 6 bases from J, leaving 9 bases between. Looked up from germline, CDR1 is LGHDT and CDR2 is YNNKEL (reference sequence). CDR3 length: 13 amino acids. As DNA, the CDR3 is TGTGCCAGCAGCCAAGCAACAGAAGATGGCTACACCTTC. This gives the protein CASSQATEDGYTF.

The chain recombines TRBV7-9 with TRBJ2-7; 11 nucleotides match TRBD2. V was pared by 5 bases and J by 3 bases, with 9 bases of the junction left unmatched. CDR1 is SEHNR, CDR2 FQNEAQ, per germline (reference sequence). This CDR3 comprises 16 residues. The CDR3 sequence is CASSLLTSGKIYEQYF. The CDR3, as DNA: TGTGCCAGCAGCCTCTTGACTAGCGGGAAAATCTACGAGCAGTACTTC.

The CDR3: CASSTGQLSQYF. The DNA of the CDR3 is TGTGCCAGCAGTACCGGACAGCTATCTCAGTACTTC. The chain uses TRBV28 and TRBJ2-4; D perhaps matches TRBD1 (6 bases). Germline CDR1 MDHEN, CDR2 SYDVKM. The CDR3 covers 12 residues. V was trimmed by 5 bases and J by 12 bases, leaving 14 bases between them. The whole variable domain, remainder taken from reference TRBV28 and TRBJ2-4, is DVKVTQSSRYLVKRTGEKVFLECVQDMDHENMFWYRQDPGLGLRLIYFSYDVKMKEKGDIPEGYSVSREKKERFSLILESASTNQTSMYLCASSTGQLSQYFGAGTRLSVL.

The J gene is TRBJ1-2, the V gene TRBV3-1 (or the pseudogene TRBV3-2), with TRBD1 matching 7 bases. There are 14 residues in the CDR3. The J segment lost 8 bases and the V segment lost 2 bases, leaving 8 bases of the junction unmatched. CDR1 and CDR2 (germline): LGHDT, YNNKEL (reference sequence). The CDR3 region has the DNA TGTGCCAGCAGCCAATTTCTGACAGGGAACGGCTACACCTTC. This codes for CASSQFLTGNGYTF.

This CDR3 is CASSQASRASGSISTDTQYF. CDR3 coding DNA: TGCGCCAGCAGCCAGGCCTCCAGGGCTAGCGGGAGTATCAGCACAGATACGCAGTATTTT. The genes are TRBV4-3 and TRBJ2-3, with 10 nucleotides matching TRBD2. The CDR3 is 20 residues long. Germline CDR1 LGHNA, CDR2 YSLEER. The ends lost 3 bases at V and 0 bases at J; junction bases unmatched: 15.

The V and J genes are TRBV2 and TRBJ1-1; 8 bases line up with TRBD1. The CDR3 consists of 12 residues. CDR1 and CDR2 (germline): SNHLY, FYNNEI. J gave up 10 bases and V 10 bases, and 11 bases lay outside the gene matches. CDR3: CATLPTDRGAFF. The CDR3 DNA sequence: TGTGCCACACTGCCTACCGACAGGGGAGCTTTCTTT. Supplemented by reference TRBV2 and TRBJ1-1, the full variable domain reads EPEVTQTPSHQVTQMGQEVILRCVPISNHLYFYWYRQILGQKVEFLVSFYNNEISEKSEIFDDQFSVERPDGSNFTLKIRSTKLEDSAMYFCATLPTDRGAFFGQGTRLTVV.

The rearrangement joins TRBV5-8 to TRBJ1-2; no reliable D call. This CDR3 spans 14 amino acids. CDR1 and CDR2 (germline): SGHTS, YDEGEE. Trimming took off 0 bases at V and 5 bases at J, with 11 bases between the two ends. Here the CDR3 DNA reads TGTGCCAGCAGCTTGGGCGGCAGGACGTATGGCTACACCTTC. This encodes CASSLGGRTYGYTF.

This rearrangement joins TRBV11-3 to TRBJ2-1, with 11 nucleotides matching TRBD2. V lost 5 bases to trimming and J lost 5 bases; unmatched junction nucleotides: 14. Germline V lookup: CDR1 SGHNT, CDR2 YENEEA. There are 18 residues in the CDR3. CDR3 sequence: CASSTGTSGYRKNNEQFF. The CDR3 DNA sequence: TGTGCCAGCAGCACCGGGACTAGCGGCTATCGAAAGAACAATGAGCAGTTCTTC.

In this sample, this clone turned up once. The rearrangement links TRBV7-9 to TRBJ1-1, with 8 bases matching TRBD1. The CDR3 length is 15 residues. Per germline, CDR1 SEHNR and CDR2 FQNEAQ (reference sequence). V dropped 7 bases and J dropped 0; count of bases not matched to a gene: 7. The CDR3 DNA is TGTGCCAGCACCAACCAGGGGGCCGTGAACACTGAAGCTTTCTTT. Translation gives CASTNQGAVNTEAFF.

The V call is TRBV29-1, the J call TRBJ2-1; D ambiguous. V lost 3 bases, J lost 2 bases, and 8 bases lay in between. The length of the CDR3 is 13 residues. The germline gives CDR1 SQVTM, CDR2 ANQGSEA. This CDR3 is CSVDWAAYNEQFF. The CDR3 DNA follows: TGCAGCGTTGACTGGGCAGCCTACAATGAGCAGTTCTTC.

This clone has only a few counts. The gene calls are TRBV19 and TRBJ1-5, with a tentative D call TRBD1 (6 bases). CDR1 LNHDA and CDR2 SQIVND come from the germline V gene (reference sequence). The CDR3 sequence is 18 residues long. V lost 2 bases and J lost 0, with 17 bases in between. This CDR3 reads CASSIRTERDYSNQPQHF. DNA for the CDR3: TGTGCCAGTAGTATAAGGACAGAGAGAGATTATAGCAATCAGCCCCAGCATTTT.

The J gene is TRBJ1-5, the V gene TRBV2, with D perhaps TRBD1 (5 bases). In germline, CDR1 is SNHLY, CDR2 FYNNEI. This CDR3 has 16 residues. Trimming pared 4 bases from V and 5 bases from J, leaving 18 bases between. Written as DNA, the CDR3 is TGTGCCAGCAGTGGCTGGATACGGAGGGGTGATCAGCCCCAGCATTTT. Amino acids: CASSGWIRRGDQPQHF.

This clone was seen only once. The chain couples TRBV19 to TRBJ2-1, with 8 bases fitting TRBD2. V lost 1 base to trimming and J lost 1 base; unmatched junction nucleotides: 6. The CDR3 contains 17 residues. Germline V gives CDR1 LNHDA, CDR2 SQIVND (reference sequence). DNA of the CDR3: TGTGCCAGTAGTATAGCCAGGACTAGCCTATCCTACAATGAGCAGTTCTTC. This sequence encodes CASSIARTSLSYNEQFF.